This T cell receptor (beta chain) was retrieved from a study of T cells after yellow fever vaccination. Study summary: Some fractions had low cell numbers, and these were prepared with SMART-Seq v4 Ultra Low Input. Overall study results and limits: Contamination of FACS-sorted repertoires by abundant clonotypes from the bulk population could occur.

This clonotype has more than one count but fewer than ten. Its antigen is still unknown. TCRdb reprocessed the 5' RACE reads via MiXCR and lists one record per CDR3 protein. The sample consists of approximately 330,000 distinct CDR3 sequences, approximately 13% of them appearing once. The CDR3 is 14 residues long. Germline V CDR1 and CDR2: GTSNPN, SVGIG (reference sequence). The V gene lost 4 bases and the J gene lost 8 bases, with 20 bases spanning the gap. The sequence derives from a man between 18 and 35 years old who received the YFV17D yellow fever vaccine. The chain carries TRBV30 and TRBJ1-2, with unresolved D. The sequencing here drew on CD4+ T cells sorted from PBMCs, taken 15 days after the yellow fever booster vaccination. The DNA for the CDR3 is TGTGCCTGGAAAGGGAGGGAGAAGCCTAGAGGCTACACCTTC. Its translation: CAWKGREKPRGYTF.